This T cell receptor beta chain was captured in a study of blood T cell repertoires in COVID-19. Turning to the study itself: Samples taken during acute and convalescent COVID-19 were collected in the United States, Italy and Spain. T cells, B-cell-depleted T cells, or PBMCs provided the cDNA or gDNA that served as material.

As originally analysed: From reference gene primer amplification, estimates of nucleated cell counts were derived. Profiled with immunoSEQ multiplex PCR; TCRdb holds only in-frame clones, not every one. V, J and clone size derive from that table, while D and trimming were established from the DNA sequence. The data show a few hundred thousand clones, with about 87% seen just once and about 2.9% held by the top ten. Sequences were obtained from peripheral blood. This TCR was sampled from a human donor in a cohort sampled during active COVID-19.

The CDR3 DNA is TGTGCCAGCAGTCGCGACTCCGGGGAGCTGTTTTTT. Protein sequence: CASSRDSGELFF. The genes are TRBV12-3 or TRBV12-4 and TRBJ2-2; D gene uncertain. The CDR3 is made up of 12 amino acids. V lost 5 bases, J lost 6 bases, and 7 bases lay in between.